A selection of T cell receptor beta chains follows, all from one sample in a study of cytomegalovirus exposure and HLA in healthy donors. Here immunoSEQ multiplex PCR was the method, and the copy in TCRdb shows in-frame clones only, minus some. The sample lists 200,000 to 300,000 clones, approximately 83% occurring once. The sample comprised PBMCs. The source is a woman aged 25 to 39 in good health and CMV-seropositive. The CDR3 runs from the conserved cysteine through the conserved F or W. A D gene is named only where the DNA matches it firmly. The size field is filled for only some rows; it gives once, few, many or a size class.

V gene	D gene	clone size	J gene	CDR3 protein	CDR3 DNA
TRBV5-1	TRBD2	-	TRBJ2-2	CASSYSPAGDTGELFF	TGCGCCAGCAGCTACAGCCCAGCGGGAGACACCGGGGAGCTGTTTTTT
TRBV19	-	-	TRBJ2-4	CASSTTDRSYIQYF	TGTGCCAGTAGTACAACAGACAGGTCATACATTCAGTACTTC
TRBV7-8	TRBD1	-	TRBJ1-2	CASSSRTGTTHYGYTF	TGTGCCAGCAGCTCACGGACAGGGACGACCCACTATGGCTACACCTTC
TRBV5-4	TRBD2	-	TRBJ2-2	CASSRLLAGEETGELFF	TGTGCCAGCAGTCGTCTTCTAGCGGGAGAAGAGACCGGGGAGCTGTTTTTT
TRBV9	TRBD1	-	TRBJ1-2	CASSVTGGDYGYTF	TGTGCCAGCAGCGTAACAGGGGGCGACTATGGCTACACCTTC
TRBV19	-	-	TRBJ2-5	CASSIGAVRQETQYF	TGTGCCAGTAGTATTGGGGCGGTACGTCAAGAGACCCAGTACTTC
TRBV4-1	TRBD1	-	TRBJ1-2	CASSQNRDRGNYGYTF	TGCGCCAGCAGCCAAAACCGGGACAGGGGGAACTATGGCTACACCTTC
TRBV7-9	TRBD2	-	TRBJ2-2	CASSFVISGTTGELFF	TGTGCCAGCAGCTTCGTCATTAGCGGGACCACCGGGGAGCTGTTTTTT
TRBV11-2	-	-	TRBJ2-7	CASSLGGVGGLTYEQYF	TGTGCCAGCAGCTTAGGAGGGGTTGGGGGCCTAACCTACGAGCAGTACTTC
TRBV28	TRBD2	-	TRBJ2-7	CATSGGSYVRNF	TGTGCCACCTCGGGGGGGTCCTACGTTCGGAACTTC
TRBV5-6	TRBD1	once	TRBJ2-7	CASSLVGQGPSYEQYF	TGTGCCAGCAGCTTGGTAGGACAGGGCCCAAGCTACGAGCAGTACTTC
TRBV30	-	-	TRBJ2-3	CAWRSGLSTDTQYF	TGTGCCTGGAGATCGGGACTCAGCACAGATACGCAGTATTTT
TRBV5-1	TRBD2	-	TRBJ2-3	CASSLAGGPVTDTQYF	TGCGCCAGCAGCTTAGCGGGAGGGCCAGTGACAGATACGCAGTATTTT
TRBV5-6	-	-	TRBJ1-1	CASSSLVTLKDRTEAFF	TGTGCCAGCAGCTCCTTGGTGACTCTTAAAGACCGCACTGAAGCTTTCTTT
TRBV30	TRBD2	-	TRBJ2-1	CAWISQREWLRNEQFF	TGTGCCTGGATCAGCCAGCGGGAGTGGTTGCGCAATGAGCAGTTCTTC
TRBV19	-	once	TRBJ2-6	CASSIVPGTANVLTF	TGTGCCAGTAGTATAGTCCCCGGGACTGCCAACGTCCTGACTTTC
TRBV7-9	-	-	TRBJ1-2	CASTLGAGRDYGYTF	TGTGCCAGCACCCTTGGAGCTGGGCGGGACTATGGCTACACCTTC
TRBV4-1	TRBD2	-	TRBJ2-2	CASSHLPGLAVTGELFF	TGCGCCAGCAGCCACCTACCGGGACTAGCAGTTACCGGGGAGCTGTTTTTT
TRBV5-1	-	-	TRBJ1-4	CASSSGGSTNEKLFF	TGCGCCAGCAGCTCCGGGGGGTCAACTAATGAAAAACTGTTTTTT
TRBV7-2	TRBD2	-	TRBJ2-5	CASSWGLAGGLQETQYF	TGTGCCAGCAGCTGGGGACTAGCGGGAGGTCTACAAGAGACCCAGTACTTC
TRBV7-9	TRBD1	-	TRBJ1-1	CASSRPGTGNTEAFF	TGTGCCAGCAGCCGTCCCGGGACAGGGAACACTGAAGCTTTCTTT
TRBV19	TRBD1	-	TRBJ1-2	CASSLPGTAHNYGYTF	TGTGCCAGTAGTTTACCCGGGACAGCTCATAACTATGGCTACACCTTC
TRBV7-7	-	-	TRBJ2-3	CASSSDPRDTQYF	TGTGCCAGCAGCTCTGACCCTAGAGATACGCAGTATTTT
TRBV5-1	-	-	TRBJ2-5	CASSLVGVPTQETQYF	TGCGCCAGCAGCTTGGTGGGAGTGCCCACACAAGAGACCCAGTACTTC
TRBV6-5	TRBD1	-	TRBJ1-2	CASSYLGQGYGYTF	TGTGCCAGCAGTTACCTCGGACAGGGCTATGGCTACACCTTC
TRBV5-6	TRBD1	-	TRBJ1-2	CASSRDRGRGYTF	TGTGCCAGCAGCCGGGACAGGGGAAGAGGCTACACCTTC
TRBV5-1	TRBD2	-	TRBJ2-5	CASSLLGTTEETQYF	TGCGCCAGCAGCCTATTGGGGACTACAGAAGAGACCCAGTACTTC
TRBV14	TRBD2	-	TRBJ2-5	CASSQVAGGLGETQYF	TGTGCCAGCAGCCAGGTAGCGGGAGGGCTCGGAGAGACCCAGTACTTC
TRBV28	-	once	TRBJ1-4	CASSSVTLGGGVNEKLFF	TGTGCCAGCAGTTCGGTGACTCTCGGAGGGGGGGTTAATGAAAAACTGTTTTTT
TRBV29-1	TRBD2	-	TRBJ2-2	CSVASGTGELFF	TGCAGCGTGGCTAGCGGAACCGGGGAGCTGTTTTTT
TRBV6-1	-	-	TRBJ2-1	CASMESSGPYNEQFF	TGTGCCAGCATGGAGAGCAGCGGGCCCTACAATGAGCAGTTCTTC
TRBV11-3	-	-	TRBJ2-7	CASSLDSGEYEQYF	TGTGCCAGCAGCTTAGACTCAGGCGAATACGAGCAGTACTTC
TRBV28	-	-	TRBJ2-7	CASSPNYEQYF	TGTGCCAGCAGTCCCAACTACGAGCAGTACTTC
TRBV18	TRBD2	-	TRBJ2-1	CASSPQVTSGYYNEQFF	TGTGCCAGCTCACCACAGGTGACTAGCGGGTACTACAATGAGCAGTTCTTC